This paragraph reports one T cell receptor beta chain. In its sample, this clone was seen a few times. It lacks a known antigen. No per-base quality is available; no much larger clone lies one base away. Libraries were constructed by the immunoSEQ multiplex PCR assay. Drawn from immuneACCESS, this table holds only the in-frame rearrangements with V and J called that TCRdb kept. Clones are partly lost; checked studies trace under half to an unresolved V gene and leave the rest unexplained. In all, the sample holds fewer than 5,000 clones, and 16% of those were seen once. The top ten clones comprise roughly 15% of the sample. The entry originates in a study of tumour-infiltrating T cells in Burkitt lymphoma (dated by TCRdb to 2018 to 2020). Study-level background: TCR repertoire data were compared against clinical outcome, and productive clonality predicted overall survival and progression-free survival independently of established prognostic factors such as age at diagnosis.

Reading the germline V gene (reference sequence) gives CDR1 MNHEY and CDR2 SMNVEV. From the cysteine through the phenylalanine, the CDR3 covers 13 amino acids. Of the read, only the CDR3 DNA is kept; its 39 bases are in frame from base 1. The V end gives up 8 bases and the J end 7 bases, leaving 8 bases in the junction not matched to a gene. The sequence joins TRBV27 to TRBJ1-2, with TRBD1 matching 9 junction bases. The source is a human donor with diffuse large B-cell lymphoma. Some clones in this sample may be carry-over from other donors' samples. Sequencing used tumor tissue. The DNA sequence is TGTGCCAGCGGGGGGACAGGGATCTTTGGCTACACCTTC. Translated, it reads CASGGTGIFGYTF.